Following are 17 T cell receptor beta chains from one sample sequenced in a study of T cells in women clearing cervical HPV infection. The method was immunoSEQ multiplex PCR; TCRdb's version includes in-frame clones alone and lacks a portion of them. The sample table sets out roughly 14,000 clones. The sample consisted of blood buffy coat. These receptors all stem from a woman between 18 and 70 years old with a cervical HPV16 infection that either progressed to CIN3+ or cleared (not recorded which).

About this clone itself: The DNA ends 3 residues before the CDR3 does, and the rest of the CDR3 is filled in from the germline J gene. V is TRBV7-6 and J is TRBJ2-2; 7 nucleotides match TRBD1. Germline V gene sequence: CDR1 SGHVS, CDR2 FNYEAQ. With V trimmed by 5 bases and J by 0 bases, 6 bases remained unmatched. CDR3 length: 16 residues. CDR3 DNA (partial): TGTGCCAGCAGCACCCGACAGGGAACGAACACCGGGGAG. It yields the protein CASSTRQGTNTGE. The full-length CDR3 reads as CASSTRQGTNTGELFF.

For this clone: The missing CDR3 end, 3 residues past where the read stops, is filled in from the germline J gene. The rearrangement links TRBV6-1 to TRBJ1-1; no clear D. Germline CDR1 MNHNS, CDR2 SASEGT. Between the trimmed V and J ends, which lost 2 bases and 5 bases, there was a span of 6 bases. The CDR3 sequence is 12 residues long. The CDR3 reads CASSESVTEAFF. The CDR3 bases that were read are TGTGCCAGCAGTGAATCAGTAACTGAA.

Details on this clone: The read terminates 3 residues ahead of where the CDR3 ends, so the germline J gene completes it. This rearrangement joins TRBV19 to TRBJ1-5; D may be TRBD1 (6 bases). This CDR3 has 14 amino acids. Trimming stripped 5 bases from V and 3 bases from J, with 11 bases between. The germline V gene encodes CDR1 LNHDA and CDR2 SQIVND (reference sequence). CDR3: CASSADSLNQPQHF. CDR3 DNA (partial): TGTGCCAGTAGTGCGGACAGCCTCAATCAGCCC.

As regards this clone: The read stops 3 residues short of the end of the CDR3; the missing end is completed from the germline J gene. This chain connects TRBV6-2 or TRBV6-3 to TRBJ2-4; D not certain. Germline loops: CDR1 MNHEY, CDR2 SVGEGT. This CDR3 is built from 14 residues. The CDR3 here is CASSYSAVNYGQYF. The sequenced part of the CDR3 DNA is TGTGCCAGCAGTTACTCTGCCGTTAACTATGGT.

In terms of frequency, this clone is medium-sized. The CDR3 end is not reached by the read, which stops 3 residues before it; the germline J gene fills it in. The V call is TRBV19, the J call TRBJ2-3, with TRBD1 as a possible D gene (5 bases). Germline V gene sequence: CDR1 LNHDA, CDR2 SQIVND (reference sequence). V shed 4 bases and J shed 2 bases, with 16 bases lying between them. There are 16 residues in the CDR3. CDR3 residues: CASSSLPDIPTDTQYF. The DNA read from the CDR3 is TGTGCCAGTAGTAGCCTCCCGGACATTCCCACAGATACG. Full variable domain (missing parts from reference TRBV19 and TRBJ2-3): DGGITQSPKYLFRKEGQNVTLSCEQNLNHDAMYWYRQDPGQGLRLIYYSQIVNDFQKGDIAEGYSVSREKKESFPLTVTSAQKNPTAFYLCASSSLPDIPTDTQYFGPGTRLTVL.

Considering frequency, this clone is medium-sized. The observed sequence ends 3 residues before the CDR3 terminus, with the missing tail filled in from the germline J gene. This chain uses TRBV20-1 with TRBJ1-2; 7 bases map to TRBD1. Germline V gene data show CDR1 as DFQATT and CDR2 as SNEGSKA (reference sequence). The CDR3 is 13 amino acids. V lost 6 bases to trimming and J lost 3 bases; unmatched junction nucleotides: 7. Partial CDR3 DNA: TGCAGTGCGACACCCGGGACAGACTATGGC. This translates into CSATPGTDYG. The entire CDR3 is CSATPGTDYGYTF.

This clone is classed as medium-sized by frequency. The sequenced fragment ends 3 residues before the CDR3 boundary, so the rest is inferred from the germline J gene. The J gene is TRBJ2-2, the V gene TRBV7-8; no reliable D call. This CDR3 is built from 15 residues. Germline assignment: CDR1 SGHVS and CDR2 FQNEAQ. Trimming took off 1 base at V and 4 bases at J, with 10 bases between the two ends. The CDR3 here is CASSLGGRSTGELFF. The sequenced CDR3 bases are TGTGCCAGCAGCTTAGGAGGCAGGAGCACCGGGGAG.

In regard to this clone: The junction departs from the called germline gene at one end, perhaps through a read error. Sequencing ends 3 residues short of the CDR3 end; the germline J gene provides the rest. Other DNA sequences in the sample encode the same CDR3. V and J are TRBV14 and TRBJ1-3; D gene ambiguous. The CDR3 runs to 15 residues. Germline CDR1 is SGHDN and CDR2 is FVKESK. The CDR3 bases that were read are TGTGCCAGCAGCCAAGAAAGGGTCGCGGGAAACACG. Encoded protein: CASSQERVAGNT. Given in full, the CDR3 is CASSQERVAGNTIYF.

Remarks on this clone: An end of the junction does not agree with germline; a read error may underlie this. The DNA ends 3 residues before the CDR3 does, and the rest of the CDR3 is filled in from the germline J gene. V usage is TRBV7-2 and J usage is TRBJ2-5; 10 positions match TRBD2. This CDR3 spans 14 amino acids. CDR1 is SGHTA, CDR2 FQGNSA, per germline. The CDR3 loop is CASSLAGAGETQYF. CDR3 DNA, as far as it was read: TGTGCCAGCAGCCTAGCGGGGGCCGGGGAGACC.

CDR3 DNA, as far as it was read: TGTGCCAGCAGCGGGACAGGGAGGGAGACG. It is translated as CASSGTGRET. The whole CDR3 protein reads CASSGTGRETQYF. The chain joins TRBV2 to TRBJ2-3, with TRBD1 matching over 9 bases. The read falls 3 residues short of the CDR3 end, and the missing part is taken from the germline J gene. This CDR3 has 13 residues. In germline, CDR1 is SNHLY, CDR2 FYNNEI. The full variable domain, rest sourced from reference TRBV2 and TRBJ2-3, is EPEVTQTPSHQVTQMGQEVILRCVPISNHLYFYWYRQILGQKVEFLVSFYNNEISEKSEIFDDQFSVERPDGSNFTLKIRSTKLEDSAMYFCASSGTGRETQYFGPGTRLTVL.

CDR3 DNA (partial): TGTGCCAGCAGACGGGGTGGCGACACTGAA. Its translation: CASRRGGDTE. The complete CDR3 protein is CASRRGGDTEAFF. The chain has TRBV5-4 and TRBJ1-1; no reliable D call. The CDR3 end is not reached by the read, which stops 3 residues before it; the germline J gene fills it in. The CDR3 is made up of 13 amino acids. Germline CDR1 and CDR2: SGHNT and YYREEE (reference sequence). Trimming took off 5 bases at V and 3 bases at J, with 11 bases between the two ends.

As regards this clone: With the read ending 3 residues before the CDR3 end, the germline J gene is used to fill in that end. This rearrangement joins TRBV27 to TRBJ2-7, with 9 bases matching TRBD1. Losses at the gene ends were 1 base for V and 6 bases for J; bases not matched to a gene: 10. Germline CDR1 MNHEY, CDR2 SMNVEV (reference sequence). This CDR3 has 16 amino acids. CDR3 bases read: TGTGCCAGCAGTTTATTCTTGGGACAGGGAGTCTCCGAG. As protein: CASSLFLGQGVSE. The whole CDR3 sequence reads CASSLFLGQGVSEQYF.

About this clone: Coverage ceases 3 residues before the CDR3 finishes, and the germline J gene fills in the end. J is TRBJ1-6 and V is TRBV7-9; 8 bases align to TRBD1. Germline trimming cut 5 bases from V and 7 bases from J; bases unmatched to any gene: 4. The CDR3 has 14 amino acids. Per germline, CDR1 SEHNR and CDR2 FQNEAQ (reference sequence). CDR3 residues: CASSHDRGNSPLHF. The DNA read from the CDR3 is TGTGCCAGCAGCCATGACAGGGGAAATTCACCC. Full variable domain (missing parts from reference TRBV7-9 and TRBJ1-6): DTGVSQNPRHKITKRGQNVTFRCDPISEHNRLYWYRQTLGQGPEFLTYFQNEAQLEKSRLLSDRFSAERPKGSFSTLEIQRTEQGDSAMYLCASSHDRGNSPLHFGNGTRLTVT.

On this clone itself: The sequence runs out 3 residues before the end of the CDR3; the remainder is reconstructed from the germline J gene. J is TRBJ2-3 and V is TRBV7-6, with D unresolved. The CDR3 has 16 amino acids. V dropped 1 base and J dropped 1 base, with 12 bases sitting between them. In germline, CDR1 is SGHVS, CDR2 FNYEAQ. The CDR3 is CASSLEANPRTDTQYF. The CDR3 DNA, read in part, is TGTGCCAGCAGCTTAGAGGCAAACCCTCGCACAGATACG.

As concerns this clone: Coverage ceases 3 residues before the CDR3 finishes, and the germline J gene fills in the end. The chain employs TRBV19 and TRBJ2-1; 11 bases agree with TRBD2. The germline V gene has CDR1 LNHDA and CDR2 SQIVND (reference sequence). V was pared by 2 bases and J by 6 bases, with 6 bases of the junction left unmatched. This CDR3 spans 16 amino acids. CDR3: CASSILAGGRGNEQFF. The sequenced CDR3 bases are TGTGCCAGTAGTATACTAGCGGGGGGTCGTGGCAATGAG.

Points on this clone: The missing CDR3 end, 3 residues past where the read stops, is filled in from the germline J gene. The chain has TRBV4-1 and TRBJ2-7, with 9 positions matching TRBD2. With 0 bases clipped from V and 0 bases from J, the junction kept 9 bases outside the gene matches. This CDR3 has 18 amino acids. Per the germline V gene, CDR1 is MGHRA and CDR2 is YSYEKL. The CDR3 bases that were read are TGCGCCAGCAGCCAAGATCCCCCCCCTAGCGGGACCTCCTACGAG. It yields the protein CASSQDPPPSGTSYE. The whole CDR3 region reads CASSQDPPPSGTSYEQYF.

A note on this clone: With the read ending 3 residues before the CDR3 end, the germline J gene is used to fill in that end. This rearrangement joins TRBV20-1 to TRBJ1-5, with D tentatively TRBD1 (5 bases). With 3 bases removed from V and 4 bases from J, the gap between germline ends came to 7 bases. Looked up from germline, CDR1 is DFQATT and CDR2 is SNEGSKA (reference sequence). The CDR3 loop spans 12 amino acids. Partial CDR3 DNA: TGCAGTGCTAGTGCAGGGAATCAGCCC. As protein: CSASAGNQP. The whole CDR3 protein is CSASAGNQPQHF.